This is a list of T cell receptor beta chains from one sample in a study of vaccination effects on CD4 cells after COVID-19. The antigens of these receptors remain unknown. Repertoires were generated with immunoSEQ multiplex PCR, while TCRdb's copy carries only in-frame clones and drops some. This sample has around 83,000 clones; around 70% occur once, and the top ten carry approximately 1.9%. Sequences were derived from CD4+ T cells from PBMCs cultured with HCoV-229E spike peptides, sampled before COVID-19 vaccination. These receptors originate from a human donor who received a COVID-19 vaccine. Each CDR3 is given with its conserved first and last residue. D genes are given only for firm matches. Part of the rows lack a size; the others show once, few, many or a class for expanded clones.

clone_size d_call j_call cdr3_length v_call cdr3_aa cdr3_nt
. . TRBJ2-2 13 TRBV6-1 CASSETLLGELFF TGTGCCAGCAGTGAAACCCTGCTCGGGGAGCTGTTTTTT
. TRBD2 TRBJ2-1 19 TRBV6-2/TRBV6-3 CASSTPGLAGDRSYNEQFF TGTGCCAGCAGTACCCCCGGACTAGCGGGGGACCGCTCCTACAATGAGCAGTTCTTC
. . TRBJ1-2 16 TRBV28 CASSLGGAQGDYGYTF TGTGCCAGCAGTTTGGGGGGGGCGCAGGGTGACTATGGCTACACCTTC
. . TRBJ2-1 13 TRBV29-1 CSVDSVRGNEQFF TGCAGCGTTGATTCTGTCCGGGGCAATGAGCAGTTCTTC
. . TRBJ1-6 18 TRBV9 CASSVTPLGSSYNSPLHF TGTGCCAGCAGCGTAACCCCCCTAGGGAGCTCCTATAATTCACCCCTCCACTTT
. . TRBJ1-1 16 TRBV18 CASSPRGQGVDTEAFF TGTGCCAGCTCACCACGTGGGCAGGGCGTAGACACTGAAGCTTTCTTT
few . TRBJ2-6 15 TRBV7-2 CASRNRVTGANVLTF TGTGCCAGCAGAAACAGGGTAACTGGGGCCAACGTCCTGACTTTC
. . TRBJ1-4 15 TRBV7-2 CASSLQISTNEKLFF TGTGCCAGCAGCTTACAGATTTCAACTAATGAAAAACTGTTTTTT
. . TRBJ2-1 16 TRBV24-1 CATSTSAGATYNEQFF TGTGCCACCAGTACTTCAGCCGGGGCTACTTACAATGAGCAGTTCTTC
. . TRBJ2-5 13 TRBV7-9 CASNVQIGETQYF TGTGCCAGCAACGTCCAAATCGGGGAGACCCAGTACTTC
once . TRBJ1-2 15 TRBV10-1 CASSDSRRGYYGYTF TGCGCCAGCAGTGATTCACGCAGGGGATACTATGGCTACACCTTC
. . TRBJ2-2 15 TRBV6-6 CASRPPISNTGELFF TGTGCCAGCAGACCCCCGATCTCGAACACCGGGGAGCTGTTTTTT
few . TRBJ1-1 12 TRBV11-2 CASGRRVTEAFF TGTGCCAGTGGACGGCGGGTCACTGAAGCTTTCTTT
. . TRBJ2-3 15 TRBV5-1 CASSLVGFSTDTQYF TGCGCCAGCAGCTTGGTTGGATTTAGCACAGATACGCAGTATTTT
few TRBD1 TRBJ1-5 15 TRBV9 CASSGGDSSNQPQHF TGTGCCAGCAGCGGAGGGGACAGTAGCAATCAGCCCCAGCATTTT
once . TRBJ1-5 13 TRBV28 CASSSSPTGTYHF TGTGCCAGCAGTTCATCGCCAACCGGGACATATCATTTT
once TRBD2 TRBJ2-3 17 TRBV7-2 CASSSGLAGPVTDTQYF TGTGCCAGCAGCTCGGGACTAGCGGGGCCGGTCACAGATACGCAGTATTTT
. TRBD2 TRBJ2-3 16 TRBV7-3 CASRVGYGGAEDTQYF TGTGCCAGCAGAGTAGGTTACGGGGGGGCGGAAGATACGCAGTATTTT
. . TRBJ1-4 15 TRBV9 CASSVAPVTNEKLFF TGTGCCAGCAGCGTAGCTCCGGTCACTAATGAAAAACTGTTTTTT
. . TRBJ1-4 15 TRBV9 CASSEGPATNEKLFF TGTGCCAGCAGCGAGGGGCCCGCAACTAATGAAAAACTGTTTTTT
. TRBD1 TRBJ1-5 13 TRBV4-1 CASSLDRDQPQHF TGCGCCAGCAGCCTCGACAGGGATCAGCCCCAGCATTTT
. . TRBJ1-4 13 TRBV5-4 CASSLLAGEKLFF TGTGCCAGCAGCTTGCTTGCGGGAGAAAAACTGTTTTTT
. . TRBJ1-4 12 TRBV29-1 CSVGWDNEKLFF TGCAGCGTTGGCTGGGATAATGAAAAACTGTTTTTT
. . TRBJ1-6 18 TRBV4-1 CASSHQVSTLYYNSPLHF TGCGCCAGCAGCCACCAGGTATCCACCCTTTATTATAATTCACCCCTCCACTTT
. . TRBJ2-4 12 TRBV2 CASSEAKNIQYF TGTGCCAGCAGTGAGGCCAAAAACATTCAGTACTTC
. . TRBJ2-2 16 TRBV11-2 CASSLVQAGITGELFF TGTGCCAGCAGCTTAGTTCAGGCGGGGATCACCGGGGAGCTGTTTTTT
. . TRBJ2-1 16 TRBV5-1 CASSFRAVGDYNEQFF TGCGCCAGCAGCTTTAGAGCGGTCGGAGATTACAATGAGCAGTTCTTC
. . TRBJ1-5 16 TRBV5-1 CASSSTSQGWNQPQHF TGCGCCAGCAGCTCTACCTCACAGGGCTGGAATCAGCCCCAGCATTTT
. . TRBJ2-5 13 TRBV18 CASSPALQETQYF TGTGCCAGCTCACCGGCCTTACAAGAGACCCAGTACTTC
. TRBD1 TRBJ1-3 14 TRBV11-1 CASSQGQGENTIYF TGTGCCAGCAGCCAAGGACAGGGTGAAAACACCATATATTTT
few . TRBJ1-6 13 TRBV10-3 CAISAYEAEPLHF TGTGCCATCAGTGCCTATGAAGCTGAACCCCTCCACTTT
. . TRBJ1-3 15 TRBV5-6 CASSLGRQGHNTIYF TGTGCCAGCAGCTTGGGTCGCCAGGGCCATAACACCATATATTTT
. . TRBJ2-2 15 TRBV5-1 CASSLVFGNTGELFF TGCGCCAGCAGCTTGGTTTTCGGGAACACCGGGGAGCTGTTTTTT
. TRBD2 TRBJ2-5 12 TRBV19 CASKAGGETQYF TGTGCCAGTAAGGCGGGGGGAGAGACCCAGTACTTC
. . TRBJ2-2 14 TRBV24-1 CATSVGGGTGELFF TGTGCCACCAGTGTAGGAGGGGGCACCGGGGAGCTGTTTTTT
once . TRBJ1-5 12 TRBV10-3 CAISGTNQPQHF TGTGCCATATCCGGGACAAATCAGCCCCAGCATTTT
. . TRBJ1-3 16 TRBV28 CASSLDPRGAGNTIYF TGTGCCAGCAGTTTAGATCCCCGGGGGGCTGGAAACACCATATATTTT
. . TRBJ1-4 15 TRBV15 CATSRDLAQVEKLFF TGTGCCACCAGCAGAGATTTGGCGCAGGTCGAAAAACTGTTTTTT
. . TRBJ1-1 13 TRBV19 CASSIWRGAEAFF TGTGCCAGTAGTATATGGAGGGGGGCTGAAGCTTTCTTT
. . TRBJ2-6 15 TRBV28 CASHPGGAGANVLTF TGTGCCAGCCACCCTGGGGGGGCCGGGGCCAACGTCCTGACTTTC
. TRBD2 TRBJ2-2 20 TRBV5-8 CASSDGLAGGSVWGTGELFF TGTGCCAGCAGCGACGGACTAGCGGGGGGGTCGGTGTGGGGCACCGGGGAGCTGTTTTTT
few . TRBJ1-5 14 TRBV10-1 CASSDGGSNQPQHF TGCGCCAGCAGTGACGGGGGGAGCAATCAGCCCCAGCATTTT
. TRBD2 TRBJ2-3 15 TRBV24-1 CATSDHSGGADTQYF TGTGCCACCAGTGATCATAGCGGGGGTGCAGATACGCAGTATTTT
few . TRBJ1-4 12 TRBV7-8 CASSRSSEKLFF TGTGCCAGCAGCCGCTCCTCCGAAAAACTGTTTTTT
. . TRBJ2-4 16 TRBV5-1 CASSLAGAGAKNIQYF TGCGCCAGCAGCTTAGCCGGGGCCGGGGCCAAAAACATTCAGTACTTC
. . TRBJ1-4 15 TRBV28 CATSFSLAGNEKLFF TGTGCCACTTCGTTCAGTCTGGCAGGGAATGAAAAACTGTTTTTT
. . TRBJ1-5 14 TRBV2 CASSDKSSNQPQHF TGTGCCAGCAGTGATAAGTCTAGCAATCAGCCCCAGCATTTT
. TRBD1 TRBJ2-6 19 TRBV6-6 CASSQKTGEVVPGANVLTF TGTGCCAGCAGTCAGAAGACAGGGGAGGTTGTTCCTGGGGCCAACGTCCTGACTTTC
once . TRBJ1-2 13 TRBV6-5 CASSYSSSYGYTF TGTGCCAGCAGTTACTCCTCTAGCTATGGCTACACCTTC
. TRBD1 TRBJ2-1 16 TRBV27 CASSSPRTGMGNEQFF TGTGCCAGCAGTTCTCCCCGGACAGGGATGGGCAATGAGCAGTTCTTC
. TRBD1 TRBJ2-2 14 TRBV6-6 CASSWDRATGELFF TGTGCCAGCAGTTGGGACAGGGCCACCGGGGAGCTGTTTTTT
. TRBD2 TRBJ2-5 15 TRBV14 CASSQERASGVTQYF TGTGCCAGCAGCCAAGAGAGGGCTAGCGGGGTGACCCAGTACTTC
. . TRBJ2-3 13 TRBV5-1 CASSWAGPDTQYF TGCGCCAGCAGCTGGGCAGGGCCAGATACGCAGTATTTT
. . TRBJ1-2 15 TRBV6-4 CASSAELRGTGGYTF TGTGCCAGCAGTGCTGAGCTTCGGGGGACGGGTGGCTACACCTTC